This TCR beta chain was captured by sequencing in a study of sequential checkpoint blockade in melanoma (dated by TCRdb to between 2018 and 2021). With regard to the full study: In a 1:1 randomization, patients received either first-line nivolumab then ipilimumab (arm A) or ipilimumab then nivolumab (arm B). Both trial sequences were followed by maintenance nivolumab. Results and caveats for the whole study, not just this receptor: The response-prediction model combining TCR metrics and mutation burden needs validation in larger, independent patient cohorts.

TCRbeta CDR3 regions were immunosequenced from genomic DNA with the immunoSEQ Assay. Before high-throughput sequencing, the genomic DNA was amplified using bias-controlled multiplex PCR. As for the original processing: To quantify the absolute abundance of each unique TCRbeta CDR3 region, the sequences were collapsed and filtered. Clonality, defined as 1 minus Pielou's evenness, was calculated using only productive rearrangements. A previously published method was used to identify clones whose frequencies were significantly greater in on-treatment samples than in baseline samples. What TCRdb holds here is the immuneACCESS table cut down to in-frame rearrangements. Part of the clones is not present; checked against another copy, under half of the missing clones reflect an unresolved V gene, and the others are unexplained. That table gives V, J and clone size, and the DNA gave D and trimming. The table for this sample lists about 32,000 clones; more than 70% of them were counted only once. Together, the top ten hold 18% of the sample.

This clone was found a few times. Its specific antigen is unknown. No per-base quality is available; no much larger clone lies one base away. The treatment or condition label of this sample denotes: randomized to nivolumab then ipilimumab (arm A) or the reverse (arm B). Prior DNA-damaging chemotherapy had not been received by any trial patient. On a FACS Aria II flow cytometer, live CD3+CD8+ cells that were negative for CD19 and CD56 were sorted from thawed PBMCs. Samples were obtained from patients with melanoma enrolled in CheckMate 064, a randomized, open-label phase II trial of sequential checkpoint blockade. Peripheral blood mononuclear cells were obtained through leukapheresis, purified using Ficoll-Paque, and frozen in human serum containing roughly 9.8% DMSO. Immediately after sorting, the purity of sorted blood CD3+CD8+ cells was verified to be >95%, after which DNA was extracted. This sequence originates from a human donor with melanoma. Sample: CD8+ T cells sorted from blood (inferred from file names), taken from a patient given nivolumab and ipilimumab in sequence.

The nucleotide sequence is given as TGTGCCAGCACCCCGGGGGGGGAATATGGCTACACCTTC. Its translation is CASTPGGEYGYTF. The chain is assembled from TRBV25-1 and TRBJ1-2, and perhaps TRBD1 as D gene, on 5 matching bases. V is pared back by 7 bases and J by 5 bases, with 14 bases lying between the germline termini. CDR1 and CDR2 are drawn from the germline V gene: MGHDK, SYGVNS. The CDR3 spans 13 residues, from the cysteine through the phenylalanine. Just the 39-base CDR3 DNA is kept, in frame starting at base 1.